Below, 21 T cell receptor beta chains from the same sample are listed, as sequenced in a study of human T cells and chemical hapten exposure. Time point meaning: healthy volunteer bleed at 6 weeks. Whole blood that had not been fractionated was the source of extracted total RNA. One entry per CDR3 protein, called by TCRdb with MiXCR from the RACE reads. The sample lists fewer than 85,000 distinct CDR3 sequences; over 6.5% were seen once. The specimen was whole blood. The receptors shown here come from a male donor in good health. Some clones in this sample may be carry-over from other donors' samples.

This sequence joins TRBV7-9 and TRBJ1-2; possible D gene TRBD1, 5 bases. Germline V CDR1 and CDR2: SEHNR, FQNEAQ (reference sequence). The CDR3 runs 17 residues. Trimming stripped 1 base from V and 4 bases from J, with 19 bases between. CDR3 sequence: CASSLEGMGQSIYGYTF. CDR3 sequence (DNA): TGTGCCAGCAGCTTAGAGGGGATGGGGCAATCGATCTATGGCTACACCTTC.

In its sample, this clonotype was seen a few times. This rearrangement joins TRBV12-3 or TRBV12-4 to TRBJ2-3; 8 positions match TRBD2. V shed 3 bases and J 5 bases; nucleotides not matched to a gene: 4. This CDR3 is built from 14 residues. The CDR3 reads CASSFGLAIDTQYF. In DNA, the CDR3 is TGTGCCAGCAGTTTCGGACTAGCCATAGATACGCAGTATTTT.

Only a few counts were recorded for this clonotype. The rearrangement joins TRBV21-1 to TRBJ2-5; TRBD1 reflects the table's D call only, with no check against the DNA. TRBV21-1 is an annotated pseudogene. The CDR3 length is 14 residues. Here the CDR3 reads CASSCQGEGETQYF. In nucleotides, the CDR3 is TGTGCCAGCAGCTGCCAGGGTGAGGGAGAGACCCAGTACTTC.

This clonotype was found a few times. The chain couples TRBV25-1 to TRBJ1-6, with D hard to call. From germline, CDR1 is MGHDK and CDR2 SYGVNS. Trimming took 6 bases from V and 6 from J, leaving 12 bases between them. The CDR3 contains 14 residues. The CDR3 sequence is CASSTPGLNSPLHF. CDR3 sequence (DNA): TGTGCCAGCAGCACCCCGGGCCTTAATTCACCCCTCCACTTT.

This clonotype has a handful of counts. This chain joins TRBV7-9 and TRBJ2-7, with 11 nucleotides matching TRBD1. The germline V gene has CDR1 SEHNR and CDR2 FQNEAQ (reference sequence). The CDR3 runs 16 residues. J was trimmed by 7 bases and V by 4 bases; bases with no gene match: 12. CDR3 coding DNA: TGTGCCAGCAGCTCCCCGGGCCGGACAGGGGGCAAGGAGCAGTACTTC. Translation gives CASSSPGRTGGKEQYF.

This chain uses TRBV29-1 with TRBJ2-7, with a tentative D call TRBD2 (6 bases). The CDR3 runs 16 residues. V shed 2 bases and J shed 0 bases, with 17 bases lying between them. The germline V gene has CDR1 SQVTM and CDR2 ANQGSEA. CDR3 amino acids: CSVETLSGLNSYEQYF. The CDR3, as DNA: TGCAGCGTTGAAACCCTTTCGGGACTCAACTCCTACGAGCAGTACTTC.

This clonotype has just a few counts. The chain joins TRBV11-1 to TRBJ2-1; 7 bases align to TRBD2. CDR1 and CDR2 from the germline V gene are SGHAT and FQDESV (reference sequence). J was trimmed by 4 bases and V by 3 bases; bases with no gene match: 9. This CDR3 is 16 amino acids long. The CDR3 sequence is CASSFYATSKYNEQFF. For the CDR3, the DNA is TGTGCCAGCAGCTTTTATGCGACTAGCAAGTACAATGAGCAGTTCTTC.

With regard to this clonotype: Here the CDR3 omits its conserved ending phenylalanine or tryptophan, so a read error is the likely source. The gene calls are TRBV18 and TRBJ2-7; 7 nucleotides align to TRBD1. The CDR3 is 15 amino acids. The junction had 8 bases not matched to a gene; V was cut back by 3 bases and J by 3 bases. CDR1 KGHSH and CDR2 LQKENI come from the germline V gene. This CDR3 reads CASSPPGRGNYEQYY. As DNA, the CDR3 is TGTGCCAGCTCACCGCCGGGCAGGGGGAACTACGAGCAGTACTAC.

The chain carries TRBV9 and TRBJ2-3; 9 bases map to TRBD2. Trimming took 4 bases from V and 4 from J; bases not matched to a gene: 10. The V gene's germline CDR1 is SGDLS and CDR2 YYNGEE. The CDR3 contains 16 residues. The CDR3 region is CASSSGPSGVSDTQYF. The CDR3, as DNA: TGTGCCAGCAGCTCTGGGCCTAGCGGGGTTTCAGATACGCAGTATTTT.

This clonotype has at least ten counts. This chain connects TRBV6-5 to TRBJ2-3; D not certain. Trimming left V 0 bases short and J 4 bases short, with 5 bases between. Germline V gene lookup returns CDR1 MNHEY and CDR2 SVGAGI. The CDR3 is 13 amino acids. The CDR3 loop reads CASSYSHADTQYF. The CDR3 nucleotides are TGTGCCAGCAGTTACTCCCATGCAGATACGCAGTATTTT.

In nucleotides, the CDR3 is TGTGCCAGCTGCCAGGGCGGCAATCAGCCCCAGCATTTT. Its translation: CASCQGGNQPQHF. This sequence joins TRBV6-6 and TRBJ1-5; possible D gene TRBD1, 5 bases. This CDR3 spans 13 amino acids. Looked up from germline, CDR1 is MNHNY and CDR2 is SVGAGI (reference sequence). V was clipped by 8 bases and J by 2 bases, with 10 bases between them.

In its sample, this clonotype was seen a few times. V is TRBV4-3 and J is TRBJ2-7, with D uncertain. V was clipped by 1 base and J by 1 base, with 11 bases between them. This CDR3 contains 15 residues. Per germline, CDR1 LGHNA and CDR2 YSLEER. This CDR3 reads CASSQGRLLSYEQYF. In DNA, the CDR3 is TGCGCCAGCAGCCAAGGACGACTTTTATCCTACGAGCAGTACTTC.

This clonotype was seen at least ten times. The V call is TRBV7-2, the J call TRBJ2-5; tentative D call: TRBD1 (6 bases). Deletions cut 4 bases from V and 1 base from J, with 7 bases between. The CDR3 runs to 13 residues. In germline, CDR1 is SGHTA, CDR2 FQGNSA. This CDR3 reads CASSSRGQETQYF. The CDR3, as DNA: TGTGCCAGCAGCTCCAGGGGCCAAGAGACCCAGTACTTC.

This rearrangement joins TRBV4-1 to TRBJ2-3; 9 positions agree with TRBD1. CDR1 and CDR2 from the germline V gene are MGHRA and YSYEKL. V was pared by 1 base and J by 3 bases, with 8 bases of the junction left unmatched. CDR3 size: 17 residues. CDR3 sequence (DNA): TGCGCCAGCAGCCAAGCTTTACAGGGGGCCTCGACAGATACGCAGTATTTT. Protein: CASSQALQGASTDTQYF.

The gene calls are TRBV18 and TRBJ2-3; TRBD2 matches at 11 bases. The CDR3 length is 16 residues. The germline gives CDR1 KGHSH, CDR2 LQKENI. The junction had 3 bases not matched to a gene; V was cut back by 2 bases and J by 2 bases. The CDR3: CASSPTSGSTTDTQYF. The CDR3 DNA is TGTGCCAGCTCACCAACTAGCGGGAGCACCACAGATACGCAGTATTTT.

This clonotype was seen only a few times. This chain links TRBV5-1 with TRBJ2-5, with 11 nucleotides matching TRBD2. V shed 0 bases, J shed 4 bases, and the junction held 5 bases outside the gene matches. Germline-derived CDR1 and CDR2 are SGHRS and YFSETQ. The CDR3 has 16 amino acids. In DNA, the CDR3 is TGCGCCAGCAGCTTGGTTAGCGGGGGGGTCGGAGAGACCCAGTACTTC. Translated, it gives CASSLVSGGVGETQYF. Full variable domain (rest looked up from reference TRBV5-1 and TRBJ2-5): KAGVTQTPRYLIKTRGQQVTLSCSPISGHRSVSWYQQTPGQGLQFLFEYFSETQRNKGNFPGRFSGRQFSNSRSEMNVSTLELGDSALYLCASSLVSGGVGETQYFGPGTRLLVL.

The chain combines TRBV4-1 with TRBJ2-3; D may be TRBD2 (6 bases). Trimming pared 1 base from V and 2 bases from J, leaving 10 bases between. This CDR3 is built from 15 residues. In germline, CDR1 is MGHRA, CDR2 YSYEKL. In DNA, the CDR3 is TGCGCCAGCAGCCAAGGAGAGGACTACACAGATACGCAGTATTTT. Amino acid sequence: CASSQGEDYTDTQYF.

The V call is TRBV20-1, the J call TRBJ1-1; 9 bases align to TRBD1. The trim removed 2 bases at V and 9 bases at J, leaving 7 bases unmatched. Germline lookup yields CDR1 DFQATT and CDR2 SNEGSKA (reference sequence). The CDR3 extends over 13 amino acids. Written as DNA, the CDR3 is TGCAGTGCTAGATGGACAGGGGAAGGCAAAGCTTTCTTT. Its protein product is CSARWTGEGKAFF.

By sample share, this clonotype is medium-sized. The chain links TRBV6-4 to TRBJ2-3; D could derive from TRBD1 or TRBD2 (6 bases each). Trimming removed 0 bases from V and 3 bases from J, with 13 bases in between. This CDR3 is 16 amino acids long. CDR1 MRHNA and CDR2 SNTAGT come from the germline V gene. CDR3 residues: CASSDSVGGGTDTQYF. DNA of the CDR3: TGTGCCAGCAGTGACTCCGTAGGGGGAGGAACAGATACGCAGTATTTT.

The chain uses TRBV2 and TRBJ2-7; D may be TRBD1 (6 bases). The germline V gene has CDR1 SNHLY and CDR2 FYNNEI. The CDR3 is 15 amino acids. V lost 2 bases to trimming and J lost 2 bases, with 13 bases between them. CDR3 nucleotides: TGTGCCAGCAGTGAACTACAGGGAATTGCCTACGAGCAGTACTTC. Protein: CASSELQGIAYEQYF.

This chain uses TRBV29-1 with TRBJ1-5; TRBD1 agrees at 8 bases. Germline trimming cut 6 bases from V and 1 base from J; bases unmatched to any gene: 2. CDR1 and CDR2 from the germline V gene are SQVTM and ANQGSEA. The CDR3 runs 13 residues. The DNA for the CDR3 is TGCAGCGTACAGGGGGAAAGCAATCAGCCCCAGCATTTT. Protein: CSVQGESNQPQHF.